The 20 T cell receptor beta chains given below trace back to one sample, sequenced in a study of molecular identifiers for immune sequencing clone quantification. Each CDR3 protein is one row after TCRdb ran MiXCR on the PCR reads. The repertoire holds under 350,000 distinct CDR3 sequences, with about 23% as singletons. The sequenced sample consisted of naive CD8+ T cells from blood, with Jurkat cell RNA spiked in. Subset noted: FACS-sorted CD8+CD4-CCR7+CD45RA+ naive T cells. These receptors were obtained from a human donor in good health. Some libraries in this study had Jurkat cell RNA spiked in.

This clonotype was detected only a few times. The chain's CDR3 is CASSSPPPEQYF. The DNA of the CDR3 is TGTGCCAGCAGTTCCCCCCCCCCCGAGCAGTACTTC. The rearrangement links TRBV28 to TRBJ2-7; no firm D call. V lost 4 bases, J lost 6 bases, and 10 bases lay in between. The CDR3 loop spans 12 amino acids. Per the germline V gene, CDR1 is MDHEN and CDR2 is SYDVKM.

On this clonotype: A much larger clone lies a single base off, so this may be a read error. The V gene is TRBV24-1, the J gene TRBJ2-1, with a possible D match to TRBD1 (6 bases). V shed 4 bases and J shed 7 bases, with 16 bases lying between them. The CDR3 spans 15 residues. Germline loops: CDR1 KGHDR, CDR2 SFDVKD. The DNA of the CDR3 is TGTGCCACCAGTGACACAGGGTGTAGGGGGAATGAGCAGTTCTTC. Residues: CATSDTGCRGNEQFF.

This chain joins TRBV9 and TRBJ1-1; D unresolved. V lost 0 bases and J lost 10, with 10 bases in between. CDR1 is SGDLS, CDR2 YYNGEE, per germline. The CDR3 totals 12 residues. The CDR3 reads CASSVVGGGAFF. DNA for the CDR3: TGTGCCAGCAGCGTAGTAGGAGGTGGAGCTTTCTTT.

This chain connects TRBV6-2 or TRBV6-3 to TRBJ2-7; D might be TRBD2 (5 bases). This CDR3 is built from 14 residues. V was clipped by 2 bases and J by 3 bases, with 11 bases between them. Germline values: CDR1 MNHEY, CDR2 SVGEGT. The CDR3 region has the DNA TGTGCCAGCAGTTACCTGGTAGCGAGCTACGAGCAGTACTTC. This translates into CASSYLVASYEQYF.

This clonotype is a singleton in its sample. The CDR3 ends on some other residue instead of the conserved phenylalanine or tryptophan, so this is likely a read error. The rearrangement uses TRBV7-9 and TRBJ2-7; TRBD1 aligns across 9 bases. The trim removed 4 bases at V and 7 bases at J, leaving 8 bases unmatched. CDR1 is SEHNR, CDR2 FQNEAQ, per germline (reference sequence). The CDR3 is 14 residues long. The CDR3 DNA reads as TGTGCCAGCAGCTCCGGGACAGGGAGAAGTGAGCAGTACTCC. This encodes CASSSGTGRSEQYS.

This clonotype has at least ten counts. J is TRBJ2-7 and V is TRBV30; D call uncertain. The CDR3 length is 12 residues. V was cut by 0 bases and J by 7 bases, with 10 bases left in between. Germline assignment: CDR1 GTSNPN and CDR2 SVGIG (reference sequence). CDR3 DNA sequence: TGTGCCTGGAGTGTATCCCTGGGGGAGCAGTACTTC. This translates into CAWSVSLGEQYF.

This sequence joins TRBV4-3 and TRBJ2-1, with no clear D. Between the trimmed V and J ends, which lost 0 bases and 1 base, there was a span of 10 bases. This CDR3 region has 16 residues. The V gene's germline CDR1 is LGHNA and CDR2 YSLEER. CDR3 in amino acids: CASSQDLGISYNEQFF. Here the CDR3 DNA reads TGCGCCAGCAGCCAAGATCTAGGAATATCCTACAATGAGCAGTTCTTC.

For this clonotype: One end of the junction fails to match germline, which may point to a read error. V usage is TRBV6-5 and J usage is TRBJ1-4, with 7 nucleotides matching TRBD1. The CDR3 loop spans 16 amino acids. Germline V gene data show CDR1 as MNHEY and CDR2 as SVGAGI. The CDR3 nucleotides are TGTGCCAGCAGTTATGGACAGGACCCAACTAATGAAGAACTGTTTTTT. Its protein is CASSYGQDPTNEELFF.

This clonotype was detected many times. This chain links TRBV29-1 with TRBJ2-3; no definite D call. Germline CDR1 reads SQVTM; CDR2 reads ANQGSEA. Trimming cost V 5 bases and J 1 base, with 7 bases left between them. The CDR3 covers 12 residues. Here the CDR3 reads CSVSDRTDTQYF. In nucleotides, the CDR3 is TGCAGCGTTTCGGACCGCACAGATACGCAGTATTTT.

This clonotype turned up a few times. The rearrangement joins TRBV27 to TRBJ2-5; maybe TRBD2 (5 bases). V shed 2 bases and J shed 7 bases, with 11 bases lying between them. Germline-derived CDR1 and CDR2 are MNHEY and SMNVEV (reference sequence). This CDR3 contains 13 residues. This CDR3 is CASSLDYYGTQYF. DNA for the CDR3: TGTGCCAGCAGTTTAGACTATTATGGGACCCAGTACTTC.

There are many counts of this clonotype. The V gene is TRBV2, the J gene TRBJ2-4; D not certain. Trimming took off 10 bases at V and 1 base at J, with 20 bases between the two ends. The CDR3 covers 16 residues. The germline V gene encodes CDR1 SNHLY and CDR2 FYNNEI. The CDR3 sequence: CATNWTPGDAKNIQYF. DNA for the CDR3: TGTGCCACCAATTGGACCCCCGGCGACGCCAAAAACATTCAGTACTTC. The full variable domain, with the rest looked up from reference TRBV2 and TRBJ2-4, is EPEVTQTPSHQVTQMGQEVILRCVPISNHLYFYWYRQILGQKVEFLVSFYNNEISEKSEIFDDQFSVERPDGSNFTLKIRSTKLEDSAMYFCATNWTPGDAKNIQYFGAGTRLSVL.

In regard to this clonotype: Being one base from a much bigger clone, this may be a read error. The chain employs TRBV12-3 or TRBV12-4 and TRBJ2-1, with TRBD2 matching 9 bases. The CDR3 runs 16 residues. The CDR3 coding sequence is TGTGCCGGCAGCCTAACGGCGGTAGCGGGAGCAGGAGGGCAGTTCTTC. The encoded protein is CAGSLTAVAGAGGQFF.

The chain couples TRBV19 to TRBJ2-5; D possibly corresponds to TRBD2 (6 bases). The length of the CDR3 is 14 residues. V lost 5 bases and J lost 0, with 10 bases in between. Germline V gene data show CDR1 as LNHDA and CDR2 as SQIVND (reference sequence). The DNA of the CDR3 is TGTGCCAGTAGTGGGGGGACGTACCAAGAGACCCAGTACTTC. Amino acids: CASSGGTYQETQYF. Supplemented by reference TRBV19 and TRBJ2-5, the full variable domain reads DGGITQSPKYLFRKEGQNVTLSCEQNLNHDAMYWYRQDPGQGLRLIYYSQIVNDFQKGDIAEGYSVSREKKESFPLTVTSAQKNPTAFYLCASSGGTYQETQYFGPGTRLLVL.

The chain carries TRBV6-2 or TRBV6-3 and TRBJ1-1; 8 bases match TRBD1. The V segment lost 5 bases and the J segment 1 base; nucleotides outside the gene matches: 6. Germline CDR1 MNHEY, CDR2 SVGEGT. There are 15 residues in the CDR3. Written as DNA, the CDR3 is TGTGCCAGCAGTAACAGCGGGACAGGGAACACTGAAGCTTTCTTT. The encoded protein is CASSNSGTGNTEAFF.

This clonotype was seen at least ten times. V and J are TRBV6-5 and TRBJ2-3; 11 bases align to TRBD2. This CDR3 is 18 amino acids long. V shed 0 bases and J 2 bases; nucleotides not matched to a gene: 7. Germline V gene data show CDR1 as MNHEY and CDR2 as SVGAGI. The CDR3 loop is CASSYSSTSGTHTDTQYF. The CDR3 coding sequence is TGTGCCAGCAGTTACTCGTCGACTAGCGGGACTCACACAGATACGCAGTATTTT.

Remarks on this clonotype: This sequence may be a read error, since a much larger clone differs from it by one base. CDR3 nucleotide sequence: TGTGCCAGCAGCCAATATCGTCACGGGACAGGGACAACTGAAGCTTTCTTT. It codes for CASSQYRHGTGTTEAFF. V is TRBV7-2 and J is TRBJ1-1, with 9 bases lining up with TRBD1. Germline V gives CDR1 SGHTA, CDR2 FQGNSA. The junction had 15 bases not matched to a gene; V was cut back by 5 bases and J by 5 bases. The CDR3 has 17 residues.

The chain carries TRBV6-2 or TRBV6-3 and TRBJ2-7, with a tentative D call TRBD2 (5 bases). Trimming pared 6 bases from V and 2 bases from J, leaving 11 bases between. There are 13 residues in the CDR3. Germline values: CDR1 MNHEY, CDR2 SVGEGT. The CDR3 region is CASSHGGPYEQYF. CDR3 coding DNA: TGTGCCAGCAGCCACGGAGGTCCCTACGAGCAGTACTTC.

This clonotype has at least ten counts. This chain joins TRBV15 and TRBJ2-3, with D unclear. CDR3 size: 15 residues. Trimming left V 0 bases short and J 4 bases short, with 11 bases between. Per germline, CDR1 LNHNV and CDR2 YYDKDF (reference sequence). CDR3 DNA sequence: TGTGCCACCAGCAGAGAGGTGGGCACGGCAGATACGCAGTATTTT. Amino acids: CATSREVGTADTQYF.

This clonotype has only a few counts. This sequence joins TRBV7-6 and TRBJ2-2; D might be TRBD1 (5 bases). V lost 2 bases, J lost 1 base, and 17 bases lay in between. In germline, CDR1 is SGHVS, CDR2 FNYEAQ. This CDR3 region has 18 residues. The CDR3 nucleotides read TGTGCCAGCAGCTTAACTCCCATGTGGCAGGGGAACACCGGGGAGCTGTTTTTT. Its translation: CASSLTPMWQGNTGELFF. Combining the CDR3 with reference TRBV7-6 and TRBJ2-2 gives the whole variable domain GAGVSQSPRYKVTKRGQDVALRCDPISGHVSLYWYRQALGQGPEFLTYFNYEAQQDKSGLPNDRFSAERPEGSISTLTIQRTEQRDSAMYRCASSLTPMWQGNTGELFFGEGSRLTVL.

This clonotype was recorded a few times. This rearrangement joins TRBV28 to TRBJ2-7; D unclear. Germline V gene data show CDR1 as MDHEN and CDR2 as SYDVKM. V was trimmed by 4 bases and J by 0 bases, leaving 7 bases between them. The CDR3 is 13 residues long. CDR3 DNA sequence: TGTGCCAGCAGTTCAACCTTCTCCTACGAGCAGTACTTC. This sequence encodes CASSSTFSYEQYF.